Listed below are T cell receptor beta chains from one sample, sequenced in a study of T cells expressing NK-cell markers. Reanalyzing the 5' RACE reads, TCRdb keeps one entry per CDR3 protein, without DNA. This sample's table has some 500,000 distinct CDR3 sequences. The sample was blood T cells: a sorted CD56 or NKG2C T cell subset, CD4+ or CD8+ T cells, or bulk PBMC T cells (not recorded which). The source is a woman aged 50 to 65 in good health. Both conserved end residues are part of each CDR3. Fields, in order: J gene, V gene, CDR3 protein.

TRBJ1-5,TRBV6-6,CASSFPGGESNQPQHF
TRBJ2-5,TRBV20-1,CSVDGGLPFTQETQYF
TRBJ2-4,TRBV18,CASSPRDRLAKNIQYF
TRBJ2-5,TRBV12-3/TRBV12-4,CASSLGTLRTQYF
TRBJ1-1,TRBV24-1,CATSDSLGTGDEAFF
TRBJ2-1,TRBV6-6,CASSYPGQGNNEQFF
TRBJ1-4,TRBV29-1,CSVVLGQLNEKLFF
TRBJ2-1,TRBV3-1,CASSPRGLNNEQFF
TRBJ2-3,TRBV10-3,CAIRQLAGELDTQYF
TRBJ2-1,TRBV7-9,CASSLRLGVSYNEQFF